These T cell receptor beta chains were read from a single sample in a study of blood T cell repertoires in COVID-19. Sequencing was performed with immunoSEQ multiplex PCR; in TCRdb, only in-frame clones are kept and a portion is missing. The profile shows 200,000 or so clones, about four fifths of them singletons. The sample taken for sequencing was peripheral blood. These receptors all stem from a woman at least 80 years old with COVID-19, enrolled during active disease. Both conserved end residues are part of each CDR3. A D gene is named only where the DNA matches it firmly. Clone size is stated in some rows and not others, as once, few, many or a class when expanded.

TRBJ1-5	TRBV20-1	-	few	CSAVNNQPQHF	TGCAGTGCTGTCAATAATCAGCCCCAGCATTTT
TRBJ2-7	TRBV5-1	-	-	CASSLTRPGSEQYF	TGCGCCAGCAGCCTAACTCGGCCCGGGTCCGAGCAGTACTTC
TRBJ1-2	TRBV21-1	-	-	CASSKSTRGEDYGYTF	TGTGCCAGCAGCAAATCTACCAGGGGTGAGGACTATGGCTACACCTTC
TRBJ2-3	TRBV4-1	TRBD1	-	CASSPTGLDRSSTDTQYF	TGCGCCAGCAGCCCGACAGGGCTGGACCGCTCTAGCACAGATACGCAGTATTTT
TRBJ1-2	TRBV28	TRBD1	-	CASSWDRAINYGYTF	TGTGCCAGCAGTTGGGACAGGGCTATTAACTATGGCTACACCTTC
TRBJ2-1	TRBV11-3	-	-	CASSFSGREGNEQFF	TGTGCCAGCAGCTTCTCCGGACGGGAAGGCAATGAGCAGTTCTTC
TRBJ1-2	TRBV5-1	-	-	CASSFARDYGYTF	TGCGCCAGCAGCTTTGCGCGTGACTATGGCTACACCTTC
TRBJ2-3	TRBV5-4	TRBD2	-	CASSERGGTDTQYF	TGTGCCAGCAGCGAGCGGGGGGGCACAGATACGCAGTATTTT
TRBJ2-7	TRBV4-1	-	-	CASSQGASVPYEQYF	TGCGCCAGCAGCCAAGGGGCTAGCGTCCCCTACGAGCAGTACTTC
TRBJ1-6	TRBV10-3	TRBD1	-	CAISPTGDSPLHF	TGTGCCATCAGTCCCACAGGGGATTCACCCCTCCACTTT
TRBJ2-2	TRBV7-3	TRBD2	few	CASSRLAANTGELFF	TGTGCCAGCAGTCGACTAGCAGCGAACACCGGGGAGCTGTTTTTT
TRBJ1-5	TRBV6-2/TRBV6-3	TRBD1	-	CASSFNLRTGNNQPQHF	TGTGCCAGCAGTTTCAATCTCCGGACAGGGAATAATCAGCCCCAGCATTTT
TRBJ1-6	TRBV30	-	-	CAWNGGRYNSPLHF	TGTGCCTGGAACGGGGGACGGTATAATTCACCCCTCCACTTT
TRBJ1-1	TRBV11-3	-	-	CASSRDSAEAFF	TGTGCCAGCAGCCGCGACAGTGCTGAAGCTTTCTTT
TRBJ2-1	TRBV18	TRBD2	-	CASSQRGALAGEQFF	TGTGCCAGCTCTCAGCGGGGAGCGCTCGCCGGTGAGCAGTTCTTC
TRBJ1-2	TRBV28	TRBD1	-	CASSQTGEYGYTF	TGTGCCAGCAGCCAGACAGGGGAGTATGGCTACACCTTC
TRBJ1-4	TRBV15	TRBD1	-	CATSRSQGVRNEKLFF	TGTGCCACCAGCAGATCACAGGGGGTCCGTAATGAAAAACTGTTTTTT
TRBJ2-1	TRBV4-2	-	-	CASSQVWAGYNEQFF	TGTGCCAGCAGCCAAGTATGGGCGGGTTACAATGAGCAGTTCTTC
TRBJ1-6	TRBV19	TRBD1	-	CASSTRTGRNSPLHF	TGTGCCAGTAGTACCCGGACAGGGCGGAATTCACCCCTCCACTTT
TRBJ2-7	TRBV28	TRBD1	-	CASSFLGTAYEQYF	TGTGCCAGCAGTTTCCTCGGGACAGCTTACGAGCAGTACTTC
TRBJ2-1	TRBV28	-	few	CASRGGLAVSYNEQFF	TGTGCCAGCAGAGGGGGGCTAGCGGTATCCTACAATGAGCAGTTCTTC
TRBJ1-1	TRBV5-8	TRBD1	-	CASSKDRARDEAFF	TGTGCCAGCAGCAAAGACAGGGCCCGGGATGAAGCTTTCTTT
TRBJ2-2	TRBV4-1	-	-	CASSPPQGVGELFF	TGCGCCAGCAGCCCCCCCCAGGGCGTCGGGGAGCTGTTTTTT
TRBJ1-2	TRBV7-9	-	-	CASSSQGISYGYTF	TGTGCCAGCAGCTCCCAGGGGATCTCCTATGGCTACACCTTC
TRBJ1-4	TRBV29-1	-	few	CSVDEGVGEKLFF	TGCAGCGTTGACGAGGGGGTGGGTGAAAAACTGTTTTTT
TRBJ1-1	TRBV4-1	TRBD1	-	CASSQDGTGRTAFF	TGCGCCAGCAGCCAAGATGGGACAGGGAGAACGGCTTTCTTT
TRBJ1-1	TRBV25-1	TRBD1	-	CASSEYRGPTEAFF	TGTGCCAGCAGTGAATACAGGGGGCCTACTGAAGCTTTCTTT
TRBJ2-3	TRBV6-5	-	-	CASSYSYRDITDTQYF	TGTGCCAGCAGTTACTCATACCGGGACATCACAGATACGCAGTATTTT
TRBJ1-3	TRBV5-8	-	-	CASSRDSTAGNTIYF	TGTGCCAGCAGCCGAGACAGTACGGCTGGAAACACCATATATTTT
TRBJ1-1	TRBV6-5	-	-	CASSYTTGSEAFF	TGTGCCAGCAGTTACACTACAGGGTCTGAAGCTTTCTTT
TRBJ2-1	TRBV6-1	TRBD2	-	CASSETSGISSYNEQFF	TGTGCCAGCAGTGAAACTAGCGGGATTAGCTCCTACAATGAGCAGTTCTTC
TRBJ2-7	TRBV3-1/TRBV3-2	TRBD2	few	CASSQAEAGGRYEQYF	TGTGCCAGCAGCCAAGCCGAAGCGGGGGGTAGGTACGAGCAGTACTTC
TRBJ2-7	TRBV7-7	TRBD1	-	CASSLGVPGQGSYEQYF	TGTGCCAGCAGCTTAGGGGTACCGGGACAGGGGTCCTACGAGCAGTACTTC
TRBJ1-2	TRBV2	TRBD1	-	CASSTGASFGYTF	TGTGCCAGCTCGACAGGGGCCTCTTTCGGCTACACCTTC
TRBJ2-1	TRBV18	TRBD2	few	CASSPALAGGYNEQFF	TGTGCCAGCTCACCGGCACTAGCGGGAGGCTACAATGAGCAGTTCTTC
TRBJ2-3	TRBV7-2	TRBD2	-	CASSSRWGREGRTDTQYF	TGTGCCAGCAGCAGCCGTTGGGGGCGGGAGGGCCGCACAGATACGCAGTATTTT